The 13 T cell receptor beta chains in this list originate from one sample, sequenced in a study of CD8 T cells in ankylosing spondylitis. Findings and limits, study-wide: Characteristic, it appeared, of ankylosing spondylitis blood was a TCR beta motif of several highly homologous variants.

TCRdb reprocessed the 5' RACE reads via MiXCR and lists one record per CDR3 protein. This table holds some 700,000 distinct CDR3 sequences, around a fifth found once. Their recognized antigens are unknown. Sequencing was carried out using blood, either unsorted or a sorted T cell fraction (not recorded which). The origin of the receptors is a male donor with ankylosing spondylitis.

CDR3 sequence reads: CASSVSGGLYNEQFF. The CDR3 bases are TGTGCCAGCAGCGTCAGCGGGGGCCTCTACAATGAGCAGTTCTTC. The V gene is TRBV11-2, the J gene TRBJ2-1; 8 positions match TRBD2. The CDR3 is made up of 15 amino acids. Germline V gene sequence: CDR1 SGHAT, CDR2 FQNNGV. With 5 bases clipped from V and 3 bases from J, the junction kept 6 bases outside the gene matches.

This chain connects TRBV4-1 to TRBJ2-5; 8 nucleotides align to TRBD1. Germline values: CDR1 MGHRA, CDR2 YSYEKL. The CDR3 runs 15 residues. With V trimmed by 5 bases and J by 0 bases, 5 bases remained unmatched. The CDR3 loop is CASSYPGQDQETQYF. The DNA of the CDR3 is TGCGCCAGCAGCTATCCGGGACAGGACCAAGAGACCCAGTACTTC.

The chain is built from TRBV9 and TRBJ1-2; possible D gene TRBD1, 6 bases. The CDR3 runs to 13 residues. The germline gives CDR1 SGDLS, CDR2 YYNGEE. V was trimmed by 0 bases and J by 8 bases, leaving 11 bases between them. The chain's CDR3 is CASSVGQEAGYTF. The CDR3 region has the DNA TGTGCCAGCAGCGTAGGACAGGAGGCAGGCTACACCTTC.

In its sample, this clonotype was seen a few times. The V gene is TRBV10-3, the J gene TRBJ2-1; the D gene is possibly TRBD2 (6 bases). Germline CDR1 is ENHRY and CDR2 is SYGVKD. V was pared by 4 bases and J by 8 bases, with 6 bases between. This CDR3 has 11 residues. The CDR3 DNA is TGTGCCATCAGTGTAGCGGATGAGCAGTTCTTC. Protein product: CAISVADEQFF.

J is TRBJ2-2 and V is TRBV29-1, with D tentatively TRBD2 (6 bases). Trimming left V 4 bases short and J 1 base short, with 10 bases between. Per germline, CDR1 SQVTM and CDR2 ANQGSEA. The length of the CDR3 is 14 residues. The CDR3 nucleotides read TGCAGCGTTGGAATTAGCGGGAACACCGGGGAGCTGTTTTTT. Its translation is CSVGISGNTGELFF.

The chain uses TRBV12-3 or TRBV12-4 and TRBJ2-1; D not resolved. The CDR3 is 14 residues long. V was trimmed by 7 bases and J by 8 bases, leaving 18 bases between them. CDR3 region: CASTTYAAPDEQFF. CDR3 bases: TGTGCCAGCACAACTTATGCGGCCCCTGATGAGCAGTTCTTC.

The rearrangement joins TRBV3-1 to TRBJ2-2, with a possible D match to TRBD2 (5 bases). Germline values: CDR1 LGHDT, CDR2 YNNKEL (reference sequence). This CDR3 has 15 residues. The ends were cut back, 1 base at V and 6 bases at J, with 12 bases in the middle. CDR3 region: CASSQVWTLSGELFF. CDR3 bases: TGTGCCAGCAGCCAAGTTTGGACTTTGTCCGGGGAGCTGTTTTTT.

This clonotype has only a few counts. The J gene is TRBJ1-1, the V gene TRBV12-3 or TRBV12-4; the match to TRBD1 covers 8 bases. The CDR3 totals 11 residues. Trimming took 7 bases from V and 8 from J; bases not matched to a gene: 3. The CDR3 coding sequence is TGTGCCAGCAACAGGGGGGCCGAAGCTTTCTTT. Protein: CASNRGAEAFF.

The chain employs TRBV20-1 and TRBJ2-5, with 11 positions matching TRBD2. V gave up 5 bases and J gave up 5 bases; unmatched junction bases: 13. CDR1 and CDR2 from the germline V gene are DFQATT and SNEGSKA (reference sequence). The CDR3 loop spans 16 amino acids. The CDR3 nucleotides read TGCAGTGCTGAGGATAGTAGCGGGGGGGCCGGGGAGACCCAGTACTTC. As protein: CSAEDSSGGAGETQYF.

The V call is TRBV11-2, the J call TRBJ2-1, with TRBD2 matching 9 bases. Germline V gene data show CDR1 as SGHAT and CDR2 as FQNNGV. The CDR3 is made up of 16 amino acids. The trim removed 1 base at V and 7 bases at J, leaving 8 bases unmatched. The CDR3 sequence is CASSLGGTSWGNEQFF. The DNA of the CDR3 is TGTGCCAGCAGCTTAGGAGGGACTAGCTGGGGGAATGAGCAGTTCTTC.

DNA for the CDR3: TGTGCCAGCAGCCAGGACCTCATGAACACTGAAGCTTTCTTT. This sequence encodes CASSQDLMNTEAFF. The rearrangement joins TRBV6-2 or TRBV6-3 to TRBJ1-1; no clear D gene. V shed 6 bases and J shed 0 bases, with 11 bases lying between them. The CDR3 contains 14 residues. CDR1 and CDR2 from the germline V gene are MNHEY and SVGEGT.

This clonotype has just a few counts. This chain uses TRBV12-3 or TRBV12-4 with TRBJ1-3; D is unclear. The CDR3 is made up of 18 amino acids. The V and J ends lost 1 base and 3 bases respectively, with 19 bases between them. The CDR3 bases are TGTGCCAGCAGTTTAGTTGCAGTGCCCATAGCCTATGGAAACACCATATATTTT. It codes for CASSLVAVPIAYGNTIYF.

This clonotype was found many times. The V and J genes are TRBV27 and TRBJ2-5; D tentatively reads TRBD1 or TRBD2 (5 bases each). V was pared by 6 bases and J by 7 bases, with 21 bases between. The CDR3 covers 15 residues. Germline values: CDR1 MNHEY, CDR2 SMNVEV (reference sequence). The CDR3 DNA reads as TGTGCCAGCAGCGTAATAGGGACGGACGACGGGACCCAGTACTTC. Translation: CASSVIGTDDGTQYF.